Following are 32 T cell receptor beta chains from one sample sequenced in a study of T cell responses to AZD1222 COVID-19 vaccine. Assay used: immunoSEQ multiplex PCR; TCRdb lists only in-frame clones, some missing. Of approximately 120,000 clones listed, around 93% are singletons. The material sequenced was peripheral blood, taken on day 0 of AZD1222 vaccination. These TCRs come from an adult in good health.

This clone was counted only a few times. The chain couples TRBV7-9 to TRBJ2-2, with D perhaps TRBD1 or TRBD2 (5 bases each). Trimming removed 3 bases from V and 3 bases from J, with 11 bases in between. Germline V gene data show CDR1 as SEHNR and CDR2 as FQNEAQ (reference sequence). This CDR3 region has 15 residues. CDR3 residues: CASSFVGVYTGELFF. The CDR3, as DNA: TGTGCCAGCAGCTTCGTGGGGGTGTACACCGGGGAGCTGTTTTTT.

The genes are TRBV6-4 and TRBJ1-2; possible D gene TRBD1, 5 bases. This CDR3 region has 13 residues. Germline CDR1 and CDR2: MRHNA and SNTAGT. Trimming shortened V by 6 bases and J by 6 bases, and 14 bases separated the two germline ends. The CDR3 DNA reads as TGTGCCAGCAGCCGAGAAGCAGGGAATGGCTACACCTTC. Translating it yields CASSREAGNGYTF.

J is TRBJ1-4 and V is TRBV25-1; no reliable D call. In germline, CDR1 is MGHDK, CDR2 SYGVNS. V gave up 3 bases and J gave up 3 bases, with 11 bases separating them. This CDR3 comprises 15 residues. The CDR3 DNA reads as TGTGCCAGCAGTGACCCGGGTGGGGCTAATGAAAAACTGTTTTTT. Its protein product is CASSDPGGANEKLFF.

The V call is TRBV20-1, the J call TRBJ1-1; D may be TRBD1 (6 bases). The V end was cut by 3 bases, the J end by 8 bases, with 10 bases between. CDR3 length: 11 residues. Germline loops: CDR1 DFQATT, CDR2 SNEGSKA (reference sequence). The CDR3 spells CSASRGPEAFF. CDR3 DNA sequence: TGCAGTGCTAGCAGGGGTCCAGAAGCTTTCTTT.

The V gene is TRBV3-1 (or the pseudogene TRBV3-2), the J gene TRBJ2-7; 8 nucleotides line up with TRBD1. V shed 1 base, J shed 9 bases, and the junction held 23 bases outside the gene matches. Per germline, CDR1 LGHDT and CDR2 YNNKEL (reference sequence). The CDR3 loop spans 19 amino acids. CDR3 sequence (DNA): TGTGCCAGCAGCCAAGGGGCCGGACAGGGACGGACTGGACTTAAGGTGCAGTACTTC. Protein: CASSQGAGQGRTGLKVQYF.

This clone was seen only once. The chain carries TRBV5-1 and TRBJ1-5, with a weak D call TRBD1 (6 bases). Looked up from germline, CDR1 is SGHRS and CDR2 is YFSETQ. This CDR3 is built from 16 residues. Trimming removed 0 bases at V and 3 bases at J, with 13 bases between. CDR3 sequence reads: CASSLDGGSLNQPQHF. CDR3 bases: TGCGCCAGCAGCTTGGATGGGGGCAGCCTCAATCAGCCCCAGCATTTT.

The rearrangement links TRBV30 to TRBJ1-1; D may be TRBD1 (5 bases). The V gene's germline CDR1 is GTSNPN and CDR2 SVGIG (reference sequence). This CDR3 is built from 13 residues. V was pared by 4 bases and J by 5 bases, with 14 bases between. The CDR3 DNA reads TGTGCCTGGAATGCAGGGTACGGAACTGAAGCTTTCTTT. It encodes CAWNAGYGTEAFF.

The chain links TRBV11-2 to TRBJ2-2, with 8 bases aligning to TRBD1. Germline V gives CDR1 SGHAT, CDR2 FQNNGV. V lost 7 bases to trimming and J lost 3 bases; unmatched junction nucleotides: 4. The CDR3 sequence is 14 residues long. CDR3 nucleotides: TGTGCCAGCAAAGACAGGGGATACACCGGGGAGCTGTTTTTT. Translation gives CASKDRGYTGELFF.

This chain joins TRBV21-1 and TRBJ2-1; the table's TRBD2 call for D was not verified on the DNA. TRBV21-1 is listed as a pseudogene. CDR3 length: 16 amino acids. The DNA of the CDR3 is TGTGCCAGCAGCCGCTGGAGGGGAGGGTTTGTCTTTGAGCAGTTCTTC. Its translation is CASSRWRGGFVFEQFF.

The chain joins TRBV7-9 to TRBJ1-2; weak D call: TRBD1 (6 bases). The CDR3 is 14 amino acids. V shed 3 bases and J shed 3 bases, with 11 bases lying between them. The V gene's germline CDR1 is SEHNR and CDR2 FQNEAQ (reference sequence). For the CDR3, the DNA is TGTGCCAGCAGCTTGGGGGGCACGGACTATGGCTACACCTTC. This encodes CASSLGGTDYGYTF. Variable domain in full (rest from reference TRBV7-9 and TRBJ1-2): DTGVSQNPRHKITKRGQNVTFRCDPISEHNRLYWYRQTLGQGPEFLTYFQNEAQLEKSRLLSDRFSAERPKGSFSTLEIQRTEQGDSAMYLCASSLGGTDYGYTFGSGTRLTVV.

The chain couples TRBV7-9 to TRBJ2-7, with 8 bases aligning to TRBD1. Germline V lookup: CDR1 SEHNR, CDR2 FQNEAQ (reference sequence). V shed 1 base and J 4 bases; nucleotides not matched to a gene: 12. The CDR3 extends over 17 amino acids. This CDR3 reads CASSLDPPRGTGYEQYF. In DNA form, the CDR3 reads TGTGCCAGCAGCTTAGACCCGCCACGCGGGACAGGATACGAGCAGTACTTC.

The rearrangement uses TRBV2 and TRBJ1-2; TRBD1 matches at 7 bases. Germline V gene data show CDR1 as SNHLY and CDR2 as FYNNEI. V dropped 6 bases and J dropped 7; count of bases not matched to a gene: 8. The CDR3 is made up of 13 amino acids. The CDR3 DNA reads TGTGCCAGCAGCGCGACAGGGTCCGGTGGCTACACCTTC. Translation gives CASSATGSGGYTF.

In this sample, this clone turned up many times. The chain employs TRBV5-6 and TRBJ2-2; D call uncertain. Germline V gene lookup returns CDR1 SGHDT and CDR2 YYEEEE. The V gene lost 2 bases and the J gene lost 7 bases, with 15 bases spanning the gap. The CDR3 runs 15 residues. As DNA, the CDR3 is TGTGCCAGCAGCTTTAGGTCCGATTACGGCGGGGAGCTGTTTTTT. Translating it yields CASSFRSDYGGELFF.

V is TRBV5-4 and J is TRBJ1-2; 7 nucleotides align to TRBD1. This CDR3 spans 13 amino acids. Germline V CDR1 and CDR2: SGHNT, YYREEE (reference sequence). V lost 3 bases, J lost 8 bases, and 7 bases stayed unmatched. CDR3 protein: CASSWGGTEGYTF. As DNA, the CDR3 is TGTGCCAGCAGCTGGGGGGGGACAGAGGGCTACACCTTC.

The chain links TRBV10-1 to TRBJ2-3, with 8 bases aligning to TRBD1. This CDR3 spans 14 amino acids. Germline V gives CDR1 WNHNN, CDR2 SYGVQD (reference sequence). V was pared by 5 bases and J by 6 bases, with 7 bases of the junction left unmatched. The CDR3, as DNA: TGCGCCAGCAGTAGACAGGGGTTGGGGGATACGCAGTATTTT. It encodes CASSRQGLGDTQYF.

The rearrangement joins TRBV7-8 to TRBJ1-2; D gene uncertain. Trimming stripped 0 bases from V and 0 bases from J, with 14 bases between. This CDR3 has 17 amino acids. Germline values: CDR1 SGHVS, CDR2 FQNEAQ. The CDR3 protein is CASSLAGRSPANYGYTF. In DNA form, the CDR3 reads TGTGCCAGCAGCTTAGCGGGCCGGTCGCCGGCTAACTATGGCTACACCTTC.

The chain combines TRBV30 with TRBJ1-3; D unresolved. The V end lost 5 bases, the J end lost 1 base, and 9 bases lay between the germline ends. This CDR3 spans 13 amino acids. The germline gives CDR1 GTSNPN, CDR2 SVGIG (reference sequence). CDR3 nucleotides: TGTGCCTGGGGGAAATCGTCTGGAAACACCATATATTTT. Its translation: CAWGKSSGNTIYF.

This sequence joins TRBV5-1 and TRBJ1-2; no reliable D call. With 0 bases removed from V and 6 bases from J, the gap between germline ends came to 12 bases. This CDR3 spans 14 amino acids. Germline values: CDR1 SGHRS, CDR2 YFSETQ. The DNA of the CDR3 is TGCGCCAGCAGCTTGGATAAGGTATGGGATGGCTACACCTTC. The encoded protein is CASSLDKVWDGYTF.

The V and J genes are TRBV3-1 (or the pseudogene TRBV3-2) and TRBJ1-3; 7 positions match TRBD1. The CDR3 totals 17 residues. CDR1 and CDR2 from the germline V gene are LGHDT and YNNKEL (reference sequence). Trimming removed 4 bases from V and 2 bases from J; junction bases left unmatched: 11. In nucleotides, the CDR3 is TGTGCCAGCAGCCGGCGGGGACCAGACAGGGCTGGAAACACCATATATTTT. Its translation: CASSRRGPDRAGNTIYF.

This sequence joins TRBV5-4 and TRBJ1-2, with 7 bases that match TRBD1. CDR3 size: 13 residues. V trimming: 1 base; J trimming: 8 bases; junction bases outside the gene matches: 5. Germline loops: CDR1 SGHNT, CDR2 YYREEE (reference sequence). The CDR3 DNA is TGTGCCAGCAGCTTGAGACAGGGAGGAGGCTACACCTTC. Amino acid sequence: CASSLRQGGGYTF.

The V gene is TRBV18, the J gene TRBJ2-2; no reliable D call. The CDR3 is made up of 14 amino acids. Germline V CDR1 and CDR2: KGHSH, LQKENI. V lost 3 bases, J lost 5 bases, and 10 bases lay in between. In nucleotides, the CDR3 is TGTGCCAGCTCACCGGTTCTGGTGACCGGGGAGCTGTTTTTT. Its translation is CASSPVLVTGELFF.

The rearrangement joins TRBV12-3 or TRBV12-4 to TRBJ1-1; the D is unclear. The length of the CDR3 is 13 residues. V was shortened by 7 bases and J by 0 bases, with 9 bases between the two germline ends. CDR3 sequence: CASTSDLNTEAFF. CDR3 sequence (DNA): TGTGCCAGCACCTCTGACCTGAACACTGAAGCTTTCTTT.

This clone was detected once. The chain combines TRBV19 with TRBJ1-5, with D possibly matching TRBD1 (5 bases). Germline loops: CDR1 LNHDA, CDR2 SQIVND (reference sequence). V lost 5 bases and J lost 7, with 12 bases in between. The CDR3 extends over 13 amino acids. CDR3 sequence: CASSGTGGQPQHF. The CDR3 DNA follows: TGTGCCAGTAGTGGGACGGGGGGACAGCCCCAGCATTTT.

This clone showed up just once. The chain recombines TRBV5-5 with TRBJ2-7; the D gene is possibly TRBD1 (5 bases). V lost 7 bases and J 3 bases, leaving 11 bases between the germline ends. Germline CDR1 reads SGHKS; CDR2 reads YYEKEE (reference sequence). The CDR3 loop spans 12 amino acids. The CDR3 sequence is CASQQGFYEQYF. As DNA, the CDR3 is TGTGCCAGCCAGCAGGGCTTCTACGAGCAGTACTTC.

The CDR3 loop is CATSRERGQGYGYTF. In DNA, the CDR3 is TGTGCCACCAGCAGAGAGAGGGGGCAGGGCTATGGCTACACCTTC. The chain has TRBV15 and TRBJ1-2; 7 bases map to TRBD1. The CDR3 length is 15 residues. Germline assignment: CDR1 LNHNV and CDR2 YYDKDF (reference sequence). The trim removed 0 bases at V and 4 bases at J, leaving 5 bases unmatched.

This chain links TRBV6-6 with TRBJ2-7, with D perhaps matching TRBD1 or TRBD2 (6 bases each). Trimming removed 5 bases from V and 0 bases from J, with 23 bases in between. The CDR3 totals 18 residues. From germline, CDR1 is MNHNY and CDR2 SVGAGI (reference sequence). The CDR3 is CASSPVKGDFSSSYEQYF. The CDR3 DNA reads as TGTGCCAGCAGTCCCGTGAAGGGGGACTTTTCTAGCTCCTACGAGCAGTACTTC.

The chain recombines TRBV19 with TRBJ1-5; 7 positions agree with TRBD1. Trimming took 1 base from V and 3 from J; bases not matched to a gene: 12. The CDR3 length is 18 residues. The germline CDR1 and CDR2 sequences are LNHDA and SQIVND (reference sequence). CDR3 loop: CASSIAAGGLLTNQPQHF. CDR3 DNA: TGTGCCAGTAGTATAGCGGCAGGGGGGCTTCTTACCAATCAGCCCCAGCATTTT.

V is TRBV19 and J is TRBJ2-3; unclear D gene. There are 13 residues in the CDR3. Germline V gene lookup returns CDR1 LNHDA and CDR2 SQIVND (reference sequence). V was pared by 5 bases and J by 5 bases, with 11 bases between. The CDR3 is CASSRTFLDTQYF. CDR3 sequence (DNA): TGTGCCAGTAGTCGCACATTCCTAGATACGCAGTATTTT.

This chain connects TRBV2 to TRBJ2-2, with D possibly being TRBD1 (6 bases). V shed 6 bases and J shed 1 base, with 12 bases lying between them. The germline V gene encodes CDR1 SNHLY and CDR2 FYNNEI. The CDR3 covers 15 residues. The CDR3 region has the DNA TGTGCCAGCAGCAGACAGGCCCTGAACACCGGGGAGCTGTTTTTT. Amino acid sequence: CASSRQALNTGELFF. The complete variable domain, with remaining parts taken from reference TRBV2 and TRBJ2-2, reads EPEVTQTPSHQVTQMGQEVILRCVPISNHLYFYWYRQILGQKVEFLVSFYNNEISEKSEIFDDQFSVERPDGSNFTLKIRSTKLEDSAMYFCASSRQALNTGELFFGEGSRLTVL.

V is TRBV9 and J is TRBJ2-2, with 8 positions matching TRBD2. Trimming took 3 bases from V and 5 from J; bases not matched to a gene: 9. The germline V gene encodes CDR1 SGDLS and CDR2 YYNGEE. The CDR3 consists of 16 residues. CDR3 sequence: CASSAAGTRNTGELFF. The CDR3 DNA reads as TGTGCCAGCAGCGCCGCTGGGACTAGAAATACCGGGGAGCTGTTTTTT.

The CDR3 here is CAPPGNEQFF. CDR3 in DNA: TGTGCCCCCCCGGGGAATGAGCAGTTCTTC. The genes are TRBV21-1 and TRBJ2-1; the D call of TRBD2 is as the table states it, not checked on the DNA. TRBV21-1 is described as a pseudogene. CDR3 length: 10 residues.

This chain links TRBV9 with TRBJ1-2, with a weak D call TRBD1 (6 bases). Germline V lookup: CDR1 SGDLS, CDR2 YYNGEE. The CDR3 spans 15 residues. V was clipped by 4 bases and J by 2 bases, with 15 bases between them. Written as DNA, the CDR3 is TGTGCCAGCAGCCCTCCCGGGACAATGAACTATGGCTACACCTTC. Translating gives CASSPPGTMNYGYTF.